The source of this T cell receptor (beta chain) is a study of graft-versus-host responses after intestinal transplantation. The CDR3 has 15 residues. V dropped 6 bases and J dropped 5 bases, with 17 bases sitting between them. Germline V CDR1 and CDR2: MNHEY, SMNVEV (reference sequence). The authors plated roughly 200,000 CFSE-labeled responder cells with roughly 200,000 irradiated, violet-dye-labeled stimulator cells. The data were produced by immunoSEQ multiplex PCR, yet TCRdb's version contains in-frame clones alone and is incomplete. The data contain more than 9,500 clones, 30% to 35% of them seen just once; the ten biggest clones take up approximately 3.2%.

The clonotype comes from a human patient who received an intestinal transplant. Sample: alloreactive CD8+ T cells from a mixed lymphocyte reaction culture, taken before intestinal transplant. The sample's subset: CFSE-low proliferating T cells sorted from roughly 6-day pre-transplant mixed lymphocyte reaction (GvH or HvG direction). This chain joins TRBV27 and TRBJ2-1, with D uncertain. This CDR3 reads CASRTSFGFDNEQFF. In DNA, the CDR3 is TGTGCCAGCAGGACAAGCTTCGGCTTCGACAATGAGCAGTTCTTC.